These 30 T cell receptor beta chains share one sample of origin, sequenced in a study of early T cells in non-severe SARS-CoV-2 infection. TCRdb ran MiXCR on the 5' RACE reads and lists one entry per CDR3 protein. Of more than 65,000 distinct CDR3 sequences listed, more than 12% are singletons. Sequencing was performed on whole blood, taken at baseline. All receptors come from an adult who was a healthcare worker with PCR-confirmed SARS-CoV-2 infection or an uninfected control (not recorded which).

This clonotype was counted a few times. The chain links TRBV5-1 to TRBJ2-5; D possibly matches TRBD1 or TRBD2 (5 bases each). Germline values: CDR1 SGHRS, CDR2 YFSETQ. V was cut by 3 bases and J by 4 bases, with 13 bases left in between. The CDR3 spans 14 residues. CDR3 amino acids: CASSWDHTGETQYF. CDR3 DNA: TGCGCCAGCAGCTGGGACCATACTGGAGAGACCCAGTACTTC. Full variable domain (remainder filled in from reference TRBV5-1 and TRBJ2-5): KAGVTQTPRYLIKTRGQQVTLSCSPISGHRSVSWYQQTPGQGLQFLFEYFSETQRNKGNFPGRFSGRQFSNSRSEMNVSTLELGDSALYLCASSWDHTGETQYFGPGTRLLVL.

This chain joins TRBV11-2 and TRBJ2-2; no firm D call. CDR1 SGHAT and CDR2 FQNNGV come from the germline V gene. The CDR3 is made up of 16 amino acids. V was shortened by 1 base and J by 0 bases, with 9 bases between the two germline ends. The CDR3 here is CASSLGSQSNTGELFF. CDR3 nucleotides: TGTGCCAGCAGCTTAGGTAGCCAGTCGAACACCGGGGAGCTGTTTTTT.

This clonotype was counted a few times. The chain uses TRBV20-1 and TRBJ2-3; D possibly corresponds to TRBD2 (6 bases). This CDR3 has 13 amino acids. V shed 3 bases and J shed 3 bases, with 10 bases lying between them. The germline V gene encodes CDR1 DFQATT and CDR2 SNEGSKA (reference sequence). The CDR3 protein is CSASRAGTDTQYF. The DNA of the CDR3 is TGCAGTGCTAGTCGGGCGGGAACAGATACGCAGTATTTT.

This rearrangement joins TRBV2 to TRBJ2-7, with D maybe TRBD2 (6 bases). V was trimmed by 7 bases and J by 2 bases, leaving 15 bases between them. The CDR3 consists of 14 residues. Germline CDR1 SNHLY, CDR2 FYNNEI. Here the CDR3 DNA reads TGTGCCAGCACTCCTGAGCGGGCTACCTACGAGCAGTACTTC. Translating it yields CASTPERATYEQYF.

The chain recombines TRBV5-5 with TRBJ2-6; 7 bases are shared with TRBD2. Germline trimming cut 4 bases from V and 0 bases from J; bases unmatched to any gene: 7. Looked up from germline, CDR1 is SGHKS and CDR2 is YYEKEE (reference sequence). CDR3 size: 17 residues. This CDR3 reads CASSAAGPISGANVLTF. The CDR3 bases are TGTGCCAGCAGCGCAGCGGGACCGATCTCTGGGGCCAACGTCCTGACTTTC.

This clonotype was seen only a few times. The chain recombines TRBV12-3 or TRBV12-4 with TRBJ2-2; tentatively, D is TRBD2 (5 bases). The CDR3 spans 13 residues. The V end was cut by 7 bases, the J end by 6 bases, with 12 bases between. The CDR3 DNA follows: TGTGCCAGCACCCTCTCGGAGGCCGGGGAGCTGTTTTTT. Translating it yields CASTLSEAGELFF.

The chain recombines TRBV20-1 with TRBJ2-7; TRBD2 matches at 10 bases. CDR1 is DFQATT and CDR2 is SNEGSKA in the germline V gene (reference sequence). CDR3 size: 15 residues. With 5 bases clipped from V and 2 bases from J, the junction kept 9 bases outside the gene matches. The CDR3 spells CSAYTGTSDTYEQYF. CDR3 DNA: TGCAGTGCTTATACCGGGACTAGCGATACCTACGAGCAGTACTTC.

This clonotype was picked up many times. This sequence joins TRBV20-1 and TRBJ2-3; TRBD1 agrees at 9 bases. In germline, CDR1 is DFQATT, CDR2 SNEGSKA (reference sequence). The CDR3 contains 13 residues. CDR3 DNA sequence: TGCAGCCTACAGGGGGCTAGCACAGATACGCAGTATTTT. Encoded protein: CSLQGASTDTQYF.

This clonotype was seen a few times. The gene calls are TRBV5-1 and TRBJ2-5, with a weak D call TRBD1 (6 bases). The CDR3 contains 14 residues. Between the trimmed V and J ends, which lost 3 bases and 3 bases, there was a span of 12 bases. Germline V gene lookup returns CDR1 SGHRS and CDR2 YFSETQ. The chain's CDR3 is CASSSGTPKETQYF. Here the CDR3 DNA reads TGCGCCAGCAGCTCCGGGACACCCAAAGAGACCCAGTACTTC.

This clonotype was observed a few times. This chain uses TRBV5-1 with TRBJ2-5; 7 bases align to TRBD2. The junction had 15 bases not matched to a gene; V was cut back by 2 bases and J by 2 bases. This CDR3 comprises 18 residues. Germline-derived CDR1 and CDR2 are SGHRS and YFSETQ. CDR3 sequence reads: CASSFSPLPLAVQETQYF. CDR3 in DNA: TGCGCCAGCAGCTTTTCCCCTTTACCCCTAGCGGTACAAGAGACCCAGTACTTC. The full variable domain, with the rest looked up from reference TRBV5-1 and TRBJ2-5, is KAGVTQTPRYLIKTRGQQVTLSCSPISGHRSVSWYQQTPGQGLQFLFEYFSETQRNKGNFPGRFSGRQFSNSRSEMNVSTLELGDSALYLCASSFSPLPLAVQETQYFGPGTRLLVL.

The gene calls are TRBV29-1 and TRBJ2-5; D is perhaps TRBD2 (6 bases). The CDR3 has 12 amino acids. Germline-derived CDR1 and CDR2 are SQVTM and ANQGSEA. V lost 6 bases and J lost 4, with 12 bases in between. The CDR3 sequence is CSVAGFGETQYF. Written as DNA, the CDR3 is TGCAGCGTGGCGGGGTTTGGAGAGACCCAGTACTTC.

This clonotype has ten or more counts. The DNA of the CDR3 is TGTGCCAGCAGCCCCACGACTAACGGTGAGCAGTTCTTC. Encoded protein: CASSPTTNGEQFF. The chain couples TRBV7-9 to TRBJ2-1, with a tentative D call TRBD2 (5 bases). The V end lost 5 bases, the J end lost 9 bases, and 14 bases lay between the germline ends. This CDR3 is built from 13 residues. CDR1 is SEHNR, CDR2 FQNEAQ, per germline (reference sequence).

This clonotype has more than one count but fewer than ten. V and J are TRBV5-1 and TRBJ2-3; D might be TRBD1 (6 bases). Trimming took 2 bases from V and 2 from J, leaving 12 bases between them. This CDR3 is 15 amino acids long. CDR1 and CDR2 (germline): SGHRS, YFSETQ. CDR3 coding DNA: TGCGCCAGCAGCTTACTAGGACAGATCACAGATACGCAGTATTTT. This codes for CASSLLGQITDTQYF.

V is TRBV19 and J is TRBJ2-7; TRBD1 matches at 7 bases. Per germline, CDR1 LNHDA and CDR2 SQIVND (reference sequence). The CDR3 totals 14 residues. The J segment lost 1 base and the V segment lost 4 bases, leaving 4 bases of the junction unmatched. Written as DNA, the CDR3 is TGTGCCAGTAGTAACGCAGGGGGTTCCTACGAGCAGTACTTC. Protein product: CASSNAGGSYEQYF.

This clonotype was picked up a small number of times. The chain uses TRBV12-3 or TRBV12-4 and TRBJ2-5; the match to TRBD2 covers 15 bases. The trim removed 2 bases at V and 5 bases at J, leaving 6 bases unmatched. The CDR3 is 17 amino acids. DNA of the CDR3: TGTGCCAGCAGTTTAAGGACTAGCGGGAGGGCCAGGGAGACCCAGTACTTC. Its translation: CASSLRTSGRARETQYF.

The V gene is TRBV5-6, the J gene TRBJ2-1; D gene ambiguous. With 7 bases removed from V and 8 bases from J, the gap between germline ends came to 16 bases. This CDR3 has 13 amino acids. CDR1 is SGHDT and CDR2 is YYEEEE in the germline V gene. The CDR3 DNA sequence: TGTGCCAGCGGGGTGGGGTGGAAGGATGAGCAGTTCTTC. It encodes CASGVGWKDEQFF.

This clonotype has a count of ten or more. The chain employs TRBV2 and TRBJ2-1; 10 bases are shared with TRBD2. CDR1 is SNHLY and CDR2 is FYNNEI in the germline V gene. This CDR3 has 17 residues. J gave up 0 bases and V 9 bases, and 11 bases lay outside the gene matches. In DNA, the CDR3 is TGTGCCAGGAGACTGACTAGCGGGTTTAGCTCCTACAATGAGCAGTTCTTC. This translates into CARRLTSGFSSYNEQFF.

The chain uses TRBV5-7 and TRBJ2-2, with D hard to call. TRBV5-7 is marked as an open reading frame, function uncertain. This CDR3 comprises 14 residues. V dropped 4 bases and J dropped 1 base, with 8 bases sitting between them. DNA of the CDR3: TGTGCCAGCAGCCCTCCCGGGAACACCGGGGAGCTGTTTTTT. Its translation is CASSPPGNTGELFF.

This clonotype was counted at least ten times. This chain connects TRBV9 to TRBJ2-1; D not resolved. The CDR3 has 13 amino acids. From germline, CDR1 is SGDLS and CDR2 YYNGEE. V lost 0 bases and J lost 5, with 6 bases in between. In DNA form, the CDR3 reads TGTGCCAGCAGCGTAGGGCCGGACAATGAGCAGTTCTTC. It translates to CASSVGPDNEQFF.

This clonotype was found many times. The rearrangement uses TRBV4-2 and TRBJ1-2; TRBD1 is a possible D gene (5 bases). Trimming left V 0 bases short and J 6 bases short, with 8 bases between. The CDR3 totals 13 residues. The germline CDR1 and CDR2 sequences are LGHNA and YNFKEQ. The CDR3 spells CASSQDRGDGYTF. CDR3 DNA: TGTGCCAGCAGCCAAGATAGAGGGGATGGCTACACCTTC.

This clonotype was recorded many times. This chain uses TRBV7-9 with TRBJ2-4; D is ambiguous. The V end was cut by 0 bases, the J end by 11 bases, with 8 bases between. The CDR3 runs to 12 residues. Germline loops: CDR1 SEHNR, CDR2 FQNEAQ (reference sequence). The CDR3 loop reads CASSLAVGLQYF. The CDR3 DNA follows: TGTGCCAGCAGCTTAGCGGTGGGCCTTCAGTACTTC.

The rearrangement joins TRBV29-1 to TRBJ1-1; TRBD1 agrees at 7 bases. The CDR3 spans 14 residues. CDR1 is SQVTM and CDR2 is ANQGSEA in the germline V gene. Trimming removed 1 base from V and 1 base from J; junction bases left unmatched: 3. CDR3 nucleotide sequence: TGCAGCGTTGAAGGAGGGACAGCGAACACTGAAGCTTTCTTT. Its translation is CSVEGGTANTEAFF.

This clonotype was detected a few times. The chain recombines TRBV11-2 with TRBJ2-3; TRBD2 aligns across 7 bases. The V gene end was trimmed by 5 bases and the J gene end by 4 bases; junction bases not matched to a gene: 9. The CDR3 is made up of 15 amino acids. Germline lookup yields CDR1 SGHAT and CDR2 FQNNGV. CDR3: CASSARLADADTQYF. The CDR3 nucleotides are TGTGCCAGCAGCGCCAGACTAGCAGATGCAGATACGCAGTATTTT. The complete variable domain, with remaining parts taken from reference TRBV11-2 and TRBJ2-3, reads EAGVAQSPRYKIIEKRQSVAFWCNPISGHATLYWYQQILGQGPKLLIQFQNNGVVDDSQLPKDRFSAERLKGVDSTLKIQPAKLEDSAVYLCASSARLADADTQYFGPGTRLTVL.

This clonotype was seen a few times. V usage is TRBV20-1 and J usage is TRBJ1-1, with TRBD1 identical over 8 bases. J lost 0 bases, V lost 6 bases, and 6 bases had no gene match. The CDR3 contains 14 residues. Germline lookup yields CDR1 DFQATT and CDR2 SNEGSKA (reference sequence). CDR3 DNA: TGCAGTGCGACAGGGGCCTACATGAACACTGAAGCTTTCTTT. Translated: CSATGAYMNTEAFF.

This clonotype was found many times. The rearrangement joins TRBV20-1 to TRBJ2-1; tentatively, D is TRBD2 (5 bases). Trimming left V 5 bases short and J 4 bases short, with 15 bases between. Germline CDR1 is DFQATT and CDR2 is SNEGSKA (reference sequence). CDR3 length: 14 residues. The CDR3 coding sequence is TGCAGTGCTGATGACATGGAGGTTTACAATGAGCAGTTCTTC. This sequence encodes CSADDMEVYNEQFF.

The chain combines TRBV11-2 with TRBJ2-7, with 9 bases aligning to TRBD1. CDR3 length: 15 residues. CDR1 SGHAT and CDR2 FQNNGV come from the germline V gene. The V segment lost 0 bases and the J segment 3 bases; nucleotides outside the gene matches: 3. The CDR3 nucleotides read TGTGCCAGCAGCTTAGATCGGGACAGGGTCTACGAGCAGTACTTC. This encodes CASSLDRDRVYEQYF.

The gene calls are TRBV5-6 and TRBJ2-7; D is unclear. Trimming took 4 bases from V and 7 from J, leaving 15 bases between them. The CDR3 contains 13 residues. Germline lookup yields CDR1 SGHDT and CDR2 YYEEEE. CDR3: CASSAGSIREQYF. The CDR3 nucleotides are TGTGCCAGCAGCGCCGGGTCCATCCGGGAGCAGTACTTC.

This chain uses TRBV9 with TRBJ2-3; D uncertain. V lost 10 bases and J 6 bases, leaving 6 bases between the germline ends. This CDR3 is built from 9 residues. Germline-derived CDR1 and CDR2 are SGDLS and YYNGEE. CDR3 sequence reads: CAAWDTQYF. In DNA form, the CDR3 reads TGTGCCGCCTGGGATACGCAGTATTTT.

By sample fraction, this clonotype is medium-sized. The J gene is TRBJ2-5, the V gene TRBV27; D not certain. The CDR3 is 15 amino acids. CDR1 and CDR2 (germline): MNHEY, SMNVEV (reference sequence). The germline V and J ends were trimmed by 0 bases and 4 bases, with 12 bases remaining between them. The DNA of the CDR3 is TGTGCCAGCAGTTTATCCGGCTCCTGGGGAGAGACCCAGTACTTC. Translation: CASSLSGSWGETQYF.

This clonotype was seen a handful of times. V gene TRBV9 combines with J gene TRBJ2-7; TRBD2 aligns across 15 bases. From germline, CDR1 is SGDLS and CDR2 YYNGEE. V lost 5 bases and J lost 4; bases outside the gene matches: 13. The CDR3 is made up of 18 amino acids. The CDR3 is CASRVFHFGLAGGYEQYF. As DNA, the CDR3 is TGTGCCAGCAGGGTCTTCCACTTCGGACTAGCGGGAGGGTACGAGCAGTACTTC.